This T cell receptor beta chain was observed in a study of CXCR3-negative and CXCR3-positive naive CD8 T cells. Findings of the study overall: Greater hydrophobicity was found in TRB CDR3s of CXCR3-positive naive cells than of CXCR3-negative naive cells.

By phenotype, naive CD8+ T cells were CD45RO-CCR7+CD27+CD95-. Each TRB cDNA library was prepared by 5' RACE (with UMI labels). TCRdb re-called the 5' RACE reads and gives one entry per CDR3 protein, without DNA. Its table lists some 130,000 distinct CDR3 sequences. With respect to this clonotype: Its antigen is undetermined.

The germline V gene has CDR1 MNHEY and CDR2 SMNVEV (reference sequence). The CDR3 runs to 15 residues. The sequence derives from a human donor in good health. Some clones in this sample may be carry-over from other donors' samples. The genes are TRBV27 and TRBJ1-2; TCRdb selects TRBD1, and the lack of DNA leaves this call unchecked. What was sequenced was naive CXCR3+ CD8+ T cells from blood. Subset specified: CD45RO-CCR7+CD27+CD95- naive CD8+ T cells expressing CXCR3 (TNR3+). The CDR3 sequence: CASSWQGGYVDGYTF.